Each of the 25 T cell receptor beta chains below was sequenced from the same sample in a study of beta chain features in type 1 diabetes. These receptors' targets are unknown. Broader study findings: In every one of the four CD4+ subsets, TCRB CDR3s were moderately but significantly shorter in Type 1 diabetes patients.

What was sequenced were expressed TCRB transcripts, since all of the isolated RNA had been reverse transcribed. Data came from immunoSEQ multiplex PCR; TCRdb stores just in-frame clones and leaves some out. Of 150,000 to 200,000 clones in the sample, about 63% were seen once. Material: naive CD4+ T cells from blood. Every receptor here comes from a man aged 25 to 40 with type 1 diabetes.

This clone was observed a few times. The chain combines TRBV10-3 with TRBJ2-1; weak D call: TRBD2 (6 bases). Trimming shortened V by 0 bases and J by 8 bases, and 11 bases separated the two germline ends. This CDR3 is 14 amino acids long. Per germline, CDR1 ENHRY and CDR2 SYGVKD. The CDR3 bases are TGTGCCATCAGTGAGTCAGGCAGGGACTATGAGCAGTTCTTC. This encodes CAISESGRDYEQFF.

The chain recombines TRBV30 with TRBJ1-1; 10 bases match TRBD1. Germline V gene lookup returns CDR1 GTSNPN and CDR2 SVGIG (reference sequence). The CDR3 spans 13 residues. The J segment lost 4 bases and the V segment lost 4 bases, leaving 3 bases of the junction unmatched. The CDR3 DNA reads as TGTGCCTGGACCCGGACAGGGGGCACTGAAGCTTTCTTT. Its translation is CAWTRTGGTEAFF.

As regards this clone: At the DNA level, this CDR3 is encoded by other sequences in the same sample as well. The chain combines TRBV5-1 with TRBJ2-5; the D gene is possibly TRBD2 (5 bases). Germline V gene data show CDR1 as SGHRS and CDR2 as YFSETQ. This CDR3 contains 13 residues. V was cut by 4 bases and J by 2 bases, with 9 bases left in between. CDR3 region: CASSLGVQETQYF. The CDR3 DNA is TGCGCCAGCAGCCTCGGGGTGCAAGAGACCCAGTACTTC. The full variable domain, completed using reference TRBV5-1 and TRBJ2-5, is KAGVTQTPRYLIKTRGQQVTLSCSPISGHRSVSWYQQTPGQGLQFLFEYFSETQRNKGNFPGRFSGRQFSNSRSEMNVSTLELGDSALYLCASSLGVQETQYFGPGTRLLVL.

In DNA, the CDR3 is TGTGCCAGACAGTCCAGCTCGGCCGGGGAGACCCAGTACTTC. This sequence encodes CARQSSSAGETQYF. The J gene is TRBJ2-5, the V gene TRBV2; D not certain. Germline CDR1 SNHLY, CDR2 FYNNEI. The CDR3 contains 14 residues. V was pared by 9 bases and J by 5 bases, with 19 bases between.

V gene TRBV7-2 combines with J gene TRBJ2-1; 9 bases are a match to TRBD1. The germline gives CDR1 SGHTA, CDR2 FQGNSA. The CDR3 spans 15 residues. The trim removed 6 bases at V and 4 bases at J, leaving 7 bases unmatched. The DNA of the CDR3 is TGTGCCAGCAGTGTGGGGACAGGGATATACAATGAGCAGTTCTTC. This sequence encodes CASSVGTGIYNEQFF. The full variable domain, in which reference TRBV7-2 and TRBJ2-1 provide the parts outside the CDR3, is GAGVSQSPSNKVTEKGKDVELRCDPISGHTALYWYRQSLGQGLEFLIYFQGNSAPDKSGLPSDRFSAERTGGSVSTLTIQRTQQEDSAVYLCASSVGTGIYNEQFFGPGTRLTVL.

The J gene is TRBJ2-5, the V gene TRBV7-9; possible D gene TRBD2, 6 bases. The CDR3 length is 14 residues. V was cut by 1 base and J by 5 bases, with 11 bases left in between. Germline CDR1 is SEHNR and CDR2 is FQNEAQ (reference sequence). The CDR3: CASSLGDAGETQYF. CDR3 coding DNA: TGTGCCAGCAGCTTAGGGGACGCGGGGGAGACCCAGTACTTC.

The chain has TRBV5-4 and TRBJ2-3; 8 bases line up with TRBD2. The CDR3 consists of 16 residues. Germline assignment: CDR1 SGHNT and CDR2 YYREEE (reference sequence). J gave up 2 bases and V 0 bases, and 5 bases lay outside the gene matches. The CDR3 DNA sequence: TGTGCCAGCAGCTTGGTGCGGGGGGCTCTCACAGATACGCAGTATTTT. Protein sequence: CASSLVRGALTDTQYF.

The chain employs TRBV29-1 and TRBJ2-2, with D unresolved. The CDR3 is made up of 14 amino acids. CDR1 SQVTM and CDR2 ANQGSEA come from the germline V gene. Trimming cost V 5 bases and J 2 bases, with 12 bases left between them. CDR3 amino acids: CSVLKHRNTGELFF. In DNA form, the CDR3 reads TGCAGCGTTTTGAAACACCGAAACACCGGGGAGCTGTTTTTT.

This clone was counted a few times. This rearrangement joins TRBV7-2 to TRBJ2-7; D gene ambiguous. This CDR3 is 12 amino acids long. Trimming took 5 bases from V and 4 from J, leaving 9 bases between them. Germline V lookup: CDR1 SGHTA, CDR2 FQGNSA. CDR3 nucleotides: TGTGCCAGCAGCCGGCAACAATACGAGCAGTACTTC. As protein: CASSRQQYEQYF.

The table lists this clone with a few counts. The chain employs TRBV29-1 and TRBJ2-2; maybe TRBD1 (6 bases). CDR3 length: 13 residues. The V end lost 4 bases, the J end lost 2 bases, and 8 bases lay between the germline ends. CDR1 and CDR2 (germline): SQVTM, ANQGSEA. CDR3 bases: TGCAGCGTTGGGACAGACAACACCGGGGAGCTGTTTTTT. This encodes CSVGTDNTGELFF.

This clone was counted only a few times. V usage is TRBV9 and J usage is TRBJ2-3; no definite D call. This CDR3 is built from 14 residues. Trimming stripped 2 bases from V and 2 bases from J, with 9 bases between. Germline CDR1 is SGDLS and CDR2 is YYNGEE. CDR3 residues: CASSVQSVTDTQYF. DNA of the CDR3: TGTGCCAGCAGCGTCCAATCAGTCACAGATACGCAGTATTTT.

V and J are TRBV30 and TRBJ2-3, with a tentative D call TRBD1 (6 bases). The CDR3 sequence is 13 residues long. Germline loops: CDR1 GTSNPN, CDR2 SVGIG (reference sequence). Deletions cut 4 bases from V and 3 bases from J, with 11 bases between. The CDR3 protein is CAWTRGVTDTQYF. CDR3 bases: TGTGCCTGGACCAGGGGAGTGACAGATACGCAGTATTTT.

V and J are TRBV9 and TRBJ2-3; D ambiguous. Germline V lookup: CDR1 SGDLS, CDR2 YYNGEE. CDR3 size: 15 residues. Trimming cost V 0 bases and J 3 bases, with 11 bases left between them. The CDR3 region is CASSVEGWRTDTQYF. In nucleotides, the CDR3 is TGTGCCAGCAGCGTAGAAGGCTGGCGGACAGATACGCAGTATTTT.

This clone occurred a few times. This sample includes further DNA sequences coding for the same CDR3. This chain links TRBV29-1 with TRBJ1-4; 9 positions match TRBD1. The germline V gene has CDR1 SQVTM and CDR2 ANQGSEA. The CDR3 is 13 amino acids. With V trimmed by 6 bases and J by 5 bases, 4 bases remained unmatched. CDR3 amino acids: CSVSGQGNEKLFF. The DNA for the CDR3 is TGCAGCGTCTCTGGACAGGGGAATGAAAAACTGTTTTTT.

This clone was counted only a few times. The chain carries TRBV7-9 and TRBJ2-7; D is unresolved. Germline V gives CDR1 SEHNR, CDR2 FQNEAQ (reference sequence). Trimming left V 3 bases short and J 3 bases short, with 6 bases between. This CDR3 has 12 amino acids. The CDR3 protein is CASSFTVYEQYF. The CDR3 nucleotides are TGTGCCAGCAGCTTCACAGTCTACGAGCAGTACTTC. Drawing the rest from reference TRBV7-9 and TRBJ2-7, the complete variable domain is DTGVSQNPRHKITKRGQNVTFRCDPISEHNRLYWYRQTLGQGPEFLTYFQNEAQLEKSRLLSDRFSAERPKGSFSTLEIQRTEQGDSAMYLCASSFTVYEQYFGPGTRLTVT.

Only a few counts were recorded for this clone. This sample includes further DNA sequences coding for the same CDR3. This chain joins TRBV30 and TRBJ2-3; D may correspond to TRBD1 or TRBD2 (6 bases each). The V end lost 0 bases, the J end lost 6 bases, and 10 bases lay between the germline ends. The CDR3 runs 13 residues. Germline CDR1 GTSNPN, CDR2 SVGIG (reference sequence). The CDR3 region has the DNA TGTGCCTGGAGTGTCTCGGGGGCGGATACGCAGTATTTT. Its protein product is CAWSVSGADTQYF.

This chain uses TRBV5-1 with TRBJ2-4; TRBD2 matches at 7 bases. Losses at the gene ends were 8 bases for V and 5 bases for J; bases not matched to a gene: 7. Germline lookup yields CDR1 SGHRS and CDR2 YFSETQ. The CDR3 runs to 13 residues. The CDR3 DNA reads TGCGCCAGTCACGGGACTATCCAAAACATTCAGTACTTC. This sequence encodes CASHGTIQNIQYF.

CDR3: CSVPGQANTGELFF. CDR3 sequence (DNA): TGCAGCGTCCCGGGACAGGCAAACACCGGGGAGCTGTTTTTT. The V gene is TRBV29-1, the J gene TRBJ2-2, with 8 bases lining up with TRBD1. This CDR3 spans 14 amino acids. V shed 6 bases, J shed 2 bases, and the junction held 5 bases outside the gene matches. CDR1 and CDR2 (germline): SQVTM, ANQGSEA.

This clone was counted between two and nine times. Different DNA sequences within this sample yield the same CDR3. The rearrangement joins TRBV30 to TRBJ2-5, with TRBD1 as a possible D gene (6 bases). CDR3 length: 13 amino acids. The germline CDR1 and CDR2 sequences are GTSNPN and SVGIG (reference sequence). Trimming removed 2 bases at V and 2 bases at J, with 9 bases between. The CDR3 loop is CAWSSGTQETQYF. The CDR3 DNA reads as TGTGCCTGGAGTTCGGGGACACAAGAGACCCAGTACTTC. Complete variable domain (other parts from reference TRBV30 and TRBJ2-5): SQTIHQWPATLVQPVGSPLSLECTVEGTSNPNLYWYRQAAGRGLQLLFYSVGIGQISSEVPQNLSASRPQDRQFILSSKKLLLSDSGFYLCAWSSGTQETQYFGPGTRLLVL.

Only a few counts were recorded for this clone. V gene TRBV4-1 combines with J gene TRBJ2-7, with 7 bases that match TRBD1. This CDR3 has 18 residues. CDR1 is MGHRA, CDR2 YSYEKL, per germline. J was trimmed by 0 bases and V by 0 bases; bases with no gene match: 11. The CDR3: CASSQDGRGQAISYEQYF. In DNA, the CDR3 is TGCGCCAGCAGCCAAGATGGTCGCGGACAGGCTATCTCCTACGAGCAGTACTTC.

This clone occurred a few times. The gene calls are TRBV2 and TRBJ2-7, with D possibly TRBD1 on 6 matching bases. Looked up from germline, CDR1 is SNHLY and CDR2 is FYNNEI. V was trimmed by 1 base and J by 4 bases, leaving 14 bases between them. There are 15 residues in the CDR3. The CDR3 bases are TGTGCCAGCAGTGAAGACACAGGGTGGGTTTACGAGCAGTACTTC. Protein sequence: CASSEDTGWVYEQYF.

The chain has TRBV25-1 and TRBJ2-7; TRBD2 matches at 8 bases. Germline lookup yields CDR1 MGHDK and CDR2 SYGVNS. After removal of 1 base from V and 6 bases from J, the junction contained 11 bases not matched to a gene. The CDR3 loop spans 16 amino acids. The CDR3 DNA follows: TGTGCCAGCAGTGAATCTGAGGGTAGCGGGGTTGCCGAGCAGTACTTC. It translates to CASSESEGSGVAEQYF.

This clone was seen more than once but under ten times. The identical CDR3 is also encoded by other nucleotide sequences in the sample. The chain recombines TRBV5-1 with TRBJ2-5; D gene uncertain. V lost 2 bases, J lost 2 bases, and 1 base lay in between. The CDR3 is 11 amino acids. The germline V gene encodes CDR1 SGHRS and CDR2 YFSETQ. CDR3 sequence: CASSFQETQYF. CDR3 nucleotide sequence: TGCGCCAGCAGCTTTCAAGAGACCCAGTACTTC.

J is TRBJ1-2 and V is TRBV29-1, with D possibly TRBD1 on 5 matching bases. CDR3 length equals 9 residues. Between the trimmed V and J ends, which lost 6 bases and 9 bases, there was a span of 8 bases. Germline V gives CDR1 SQVTM, CDR2 ANQGSEA. For the CDR3, the DNA is TGCAGCGTGGGGACTAGCTACACCTTC. Protein product: CSVGTSYTF.

The chain recombines TRBV19 with TRBJ2-2, with 9 nucleotides matching TRBD1. Germline loops: CDR1 LNHDA, CDR2 SQIVND (reference sequence). The CDR3 spans 15 residues. Trimming removed 7 bases from V and 5 bases from J; junction bases left unmatched: 8. This chain's CDR3 is CASTPRQGETGELFF. CDR3 in DNA: TGTGCCAGTACCCCCCGACAGGGGGAAACCGGGGAGCTGTTTTTT.